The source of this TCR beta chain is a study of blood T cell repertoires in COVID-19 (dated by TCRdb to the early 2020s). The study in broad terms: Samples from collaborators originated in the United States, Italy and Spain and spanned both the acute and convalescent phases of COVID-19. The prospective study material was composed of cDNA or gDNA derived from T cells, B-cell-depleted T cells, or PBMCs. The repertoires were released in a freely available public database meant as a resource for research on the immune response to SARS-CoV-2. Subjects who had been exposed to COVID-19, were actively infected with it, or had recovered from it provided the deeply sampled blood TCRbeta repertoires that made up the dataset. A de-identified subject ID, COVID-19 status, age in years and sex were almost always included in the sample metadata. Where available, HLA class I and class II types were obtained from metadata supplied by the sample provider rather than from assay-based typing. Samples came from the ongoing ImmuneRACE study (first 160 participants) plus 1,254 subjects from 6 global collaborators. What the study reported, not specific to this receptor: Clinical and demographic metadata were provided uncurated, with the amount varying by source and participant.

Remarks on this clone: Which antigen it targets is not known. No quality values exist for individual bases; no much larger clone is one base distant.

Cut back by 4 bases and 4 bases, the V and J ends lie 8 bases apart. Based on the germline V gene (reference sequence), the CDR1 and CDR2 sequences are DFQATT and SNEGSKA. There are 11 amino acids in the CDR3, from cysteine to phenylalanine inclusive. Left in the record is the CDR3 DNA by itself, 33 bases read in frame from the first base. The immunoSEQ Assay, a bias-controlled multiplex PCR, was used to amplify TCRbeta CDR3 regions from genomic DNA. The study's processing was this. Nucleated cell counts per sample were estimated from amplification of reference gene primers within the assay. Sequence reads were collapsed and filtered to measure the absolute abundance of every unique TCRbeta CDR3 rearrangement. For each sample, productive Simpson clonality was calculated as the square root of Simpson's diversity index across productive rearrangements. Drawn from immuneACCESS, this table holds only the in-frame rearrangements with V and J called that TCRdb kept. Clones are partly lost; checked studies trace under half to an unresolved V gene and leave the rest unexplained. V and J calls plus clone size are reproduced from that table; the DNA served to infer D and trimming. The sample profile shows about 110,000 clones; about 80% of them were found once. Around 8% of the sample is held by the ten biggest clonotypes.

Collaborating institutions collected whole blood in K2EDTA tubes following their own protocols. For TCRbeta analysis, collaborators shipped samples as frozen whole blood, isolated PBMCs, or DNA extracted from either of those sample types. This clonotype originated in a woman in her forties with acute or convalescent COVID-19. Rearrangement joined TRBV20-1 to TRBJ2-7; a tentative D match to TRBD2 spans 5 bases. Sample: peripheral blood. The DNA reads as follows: TGCAGTGCTAAGGCGGGTTACGAGCAGTACTTC. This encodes CSAKAGYEQYF.